Presented here are 25 T cell receptor beta chains from one specimen sequenced in a study of shared T cell receptors in the human thymus (dated by TCRdb to the early 2020s). Receptor amplification or capture employed the immunoSEQ multiplex PCR assay. The table was pulled from immuneACCESS by TCRdb, which kept in-frame rearrangements only. Such tables lose some clones; where checked, under half of the loss comes from unresolved V genes, and the rest has no known cause. The sample includes roughly 500,000 clones, with 75% to 80% observed a single time. The ten most abundant clones make up more than 0.01% of the sample. The data were also submitted as part of a second study, on human thymus T cells.

Sequenced material: thymocytes. All receptors derive from a boy under three years old with a congenital heart defect. Donor details come from another sample of the same person, matched by shared clones.

The V and J genes are TRBV6-5 and TRBJ2-7; TRBD1 agrees at 8 bases. The CDR3 has 15 amino acids. Trimming at V came to 6 bases and at J to 2 bases, leaving 9 bases not matched to a gene. In germline, CDR1 is MNHEY, CDR2 SVGAGI. CDR3 sequence: CASRPDRVRAYEQYF. CDR3 sequence (DNA): TGTGCCAGCAGGCCGGACAGGGTAAGGGCCTACGAGCAGTACTTC.

This clone has more than one count but fewer than ten. The rearrangement links TRBV27 to TRBJ2-7; D is perhaps TRBD1 (5 bases). This CDR3 has 14 residues. The germline V gene encodes CDR1 MNHEY and CDR2 SMNVEV (reference sequence). The V gene lost 3 bases and the J gene lost 2 bases, with 11 bases spanning the gap. CDR3: CASSFAGPPYEQYF. CDR3 sequence (DNA): TGTGCCAGCAGTTTCGCAGGGCCCCCCTACGAGCAGTACTTC.

The chain recombines TRBV6-5 with TRBJ2-7; 8 bases match TRBD2. V gave up 7 bases and J gave up 8 bases; unmatched junction bases: 4. Germline CDR1 is MNHEY and CDR2 is SVGAGI. The CDR3 has 11 residues. CDR3 sequence (DNA): TGTGCCAGCACCGGGGGGGCCCAGCAGTACTTC. It yields the protein CASTGGAQQYF.

This chain links TRBV6-1 with TRBJ2-7; TRBD2 aligns across 7 bases. Trimming at V came to 2 bases and at J to 0 bases, leaving 19 bases not matched to a gene. The CDR3 has 20 amino acids. CDR1 is MNHNS, CDR2 SASEGT, per germline. CDR3 loop: CASSEIPRASGSYSSYEQYF. The DNA for the CDR3 is TGTGCCAGCAGTGAAATCCCGAGGGCTAGCGGATCTTATAGCTCCTACGAGCAGTACTTC.

Written as DNA, the CDR3 is TGCGCCAGCAGCCGCGCCTTAACCTACGAGCAGTACTTC. Translated: CASSRALTYEQYF. V usage is TRBV4-1 and J usage is TRBJ2-7; D is unresolved. The ends were cut back, 4 bases at V and 2 bases at J, with 9 bases in the middle. The CDR3 has 13 amino acids. The germline V gene has CDR1 MGHRA and CDR2 YSYEKL.

DNA of the CDR3: TGTGCCAGCAGCCCCCATAGCAATCAGCCCCAGCATTTT. It codes for CASSPHSNQPQHF. The J gene is TRBJ1-5, the V gene TRBV9; no clear D gene. This CDR3 spans 13 amino acids. Trimming removed 4 bases at V and 0 bases at J, with 5 bases between. Germline V gene sequence: CDR1 SGDLS, CDR2 YYNGEE.

J is TRBJ2-7 and V is TRBV27; TRBD2 matches 11 bases. J was trimmed by 5 bases and V by 6 bases; bases with no gene match: 9. The CDR3 runs 15 residues. Germline-derived CDR1 and CDR2 are MNHEY and SMNVEV (reference sequence). For the CDR3, the DNA is TGTGCCAGCAGCCCTACTAGCGGGAGTGTCCACGAGCAGTACTTC. Translated: CASSPTSGSVHEQYF.

The rearrangement uses TRBV7-2 and TRBJ2-1; 8 bases map to TRBD2. V gave up 1 base and J gave up 2 bases; unmatched junction bases: 7. CDR1 SGHTA and CDR2 FQGNSA come from the germline V gene. The length of the CDR3 is 17 residues. In nucleotides, the CDR3 is TGTGCCAGCAGCTTAGGTGATAGCGGGGTTACCTACAATGAGCAGTTCTTC. As protein: CASSLGDSGVTYNEQFF.

The chain combines TRBV27 with TRBJ1-6, with D maybe TRBD1 (5 bases). Germline CDR1 MNHEY, CDR2 SMNVEV (reference sequence). V lost 5 bases and J lost 9, with 11 bases in between. The CDR3 loop spans 13 amino acids. The CDR3 spells CASSPRGGSPLHF. The CDR3 DNA sequence: TGTGCCAGCAGTCCCCGGGGGGGTTCACCCCTCCACTTT.

The chain couples TRBV28 to TRBJ1-5; D is undetermined. V shed 2 bases and J shed 2 bases, with 7 bases lying between them. There are 14 residues in the CDR3. Germline assignment: CDR1 MDHEN and CDR2 SYDVKM. CDR3: CASSLNRRNQPQHF. In nucleotides, the CDR3 is TGTGCCAGCAGTTTAAACAGACGCAATCAGCCCCAGCATTTT.

The rearrangement joins TRBV6-4 to TRBJ1-2; 9 positions match TRBD1. The CDR3 runs to 15 residues. Germline V gives CDR1 MRHNA, CDR2 SNTAGT. V was clipped by 6 bases and J by 8 bases; unmatched bases: 13. CDR3 coding DNA: TGTGCCAGCAGCTCCAATCGACAGGGGGAAGAAGGCTACACCTTC. Encoded protein: CASSSNRQGEEGYTF.

The chain has TRBV19 and TRBJ2-4, with 8 nucleotides matching TRBD1. CDR1 LNHDA and CDR2 SQIVND come from the germline V gene (reference sequence). The junction had 3 bases not matched to a gene; V was cut back by 4 bases and J by 4 bases. The CDR3 runs 14 residues. CDR3 amino acids: CASSTGTGKNIQYF. In DNA, the CDR3 is TGTGCCAGTAGTACCGGGACAGGAAAAAACATTCAGTACTTC.

J is TRBJ2-1 and V is TRBV5-4, with 8 positions matching TRBD2. CDR1 and CDR2 (germline): SGHNT, YYREEE (reference sequence). This CDR3 region has 13 residues. V was pared by 4 bases and J by 9 bases, with 6 bases of the junction left unmatched. The CDR3, as DNA: TGTGCCAGCAGCGTGGCGGGAGGCGGTGAGCAGTTCTTC. Its protein is CASSVAGGGEQFF.

J is TRBJ1-2 and V is TRBV5-4, with 11 bases matching TRBD1. There are 19 residues in the CDR3. V was clipped by 1 base and J by 1 base; unmatched bases: 12. Germline CDR1 SGHNT, CDR2 YYREEE (reference sequence). The CDR3 region is CASSLFIPDRGPLNYGYTF. CDR3 bases: TGTGCCAGCAGCTTGTTCATTCCGGACAGGGGGCCTCTTAACTATGGCTACACCTTC.

A single count supports this clone. The V and J genes are TRBV30 and TRBJ1-4; no firm D call. Germline V gene data show CDR1 as GTSNPN and CDR2 as SVGIG (reference sequence). V lost 3 bases, J lost 8 bases, and 13 bases lay in between. The CDR3 has 13 amino acids. Here the CDR3 DNA reads TGTGCCTGGAGAAGGAGGTACGAGGAAAAACTGTTTTTT. Protein: CAWRRRYEEKLFF.

Concerning this clone itself: Relative to the germline gene, one junction end is altered; a read error may explain this. This chain's CDR3 is CASSVPGTSRAF. The DNA of the CDR3 is TGTGCCAGCAGCGTACCCGGGACTAGCCGGGCGTTT. The V gene is TRBV9, the J gene TRBJ2-3; 9 bases match TRBD2. CDR3 length: 12 amino acids. The germline V gene encodes CDR1 SGDLS and CDR2 YYNGEE.

The chain uses TRBV15 and TRBJ2-7; 8 bases are shared with TRBD1. Per germline, CDR1 LNHNV and CDR2 YYDKDF (reference sequence). The V and J ends lost 5 bases and 6 bases, in that order; junction bases with no gene match: 9. The CDR3 totals 14 residues. CDR3 DNA: TGTGCCACCAGCCCCCGTCAGGGGGCCGCCGAGCAGTACTTC. Residues: CATSPRQGAAEQYF.

This clone occurred once. V is TRBV19 and J is TRBJ1-2; D call uncertain. Looked up from germline, CDR1 is LNHDA and CDR2 is SQIVND (reference sequence). V was pared by 5 bases and J by 5 bases, with 12 bases between. This CDR3 has 13 amino acids. The CDR3 sequence is CASSLWAPYGYTF. Written as DNA, the CDR3 is TGTGCCAGTAGTCTGTGGGCACCTTATGGCTACACCTTC. The full variable domain, its missing parts supplied by reference TRBV19 and TRBJ1-2, is DGGITQSPKYLFRKEGQNVTLSCEQNLNHDAMYWYRQDPGQGLRLIYYSQIVNDFQKGDIAEGYSVSREKKESFPLTVTSAQKNPTAFYLCASSLWAPYGYTFGSGTRLTVV.

The chain links TRBV21-1 to TRBJ2-1; the table names TRBD2, a call not compared with the DNA. TRBV21-1 is a listed pseudogene. CDR3 size: 20 residues. The DNA of the CDR3 is TGTGCCAGCAGCAAAGGGGACAGCTTACCCGGGACTAGCGGTTACAATGAGCAGTTCTTC. Encoded protein: CASSKGDSLPGTSGYNEQFF.

The chain joins TRBV6-6 to TRBJ2-3, with D uncertain. There are 16 residues in the CDR3. V was pared by 1 base and J by 0 bases, with 11 bases between. Germline V gene sequence: CDR1 MNHNY, CDR2 SVGAGI (reference sequence). This CDR3 reads CASSYCDTPSTDTQYF. The CDR3 DNA reads TGTGCCAGCAGTTACTGTGACACCCCTAGCACAGATACGCAGTATTTT.

This sequence joins TRBV19 and TRBJ2-7; 7 bases line up with TRBD1. CDR3 length: 11 residues. The V gene end was trimmed by 9 bases and the J gene end by 3 bases; junction bases not matched to a gene: 2. In germline, CDR1 is LNHDA, CDR2 SQIVND (reference sequence). Written as DNA, the CDR3 is TGTGCCAGCAGGGGGTTCTACGAGCAGTACTTC. This gives the protein CASRGFYEQYF.

J is TRBJ2-7 and V is TRBV5-4; 13 bases match TRBD2. Trimming took 2 bases from V and 6 from J; bases not matched to a gene: 11. Germline V gene sequence: CDR1 SGHNT, CDR2 YYREEE (reference sequence). This CDR3 is 17 amino acids long. CDR3 residues: CASSFGPLAGGPGEQYF. The CDR3 DNA follows: TGTGCCAGCAGCTTCGGGCCACTAGCGGGAGGGCCTGGCGAGCAGTACTTC.

V gene TRBV4-1 combines with J gene TRBJ1-2; the match to TRBD1 covers 9 bases. Per the germline V gene, CDR1 is MGHRA and CDR2 is YSYEKL. There are 18 residues in the CDR3. Losses at the gene ends were 0 bases for V and 0 bases for J; bases not matched to a gene: 8. CDR3 amino acids: CASSQDPTGTGTNYGYTF. The CDR3 region has the DNA TGCGCCAGCAGCCAAGACCCAACCGGGACAGGGACTAACTATGGCTACACCTTC.

The chain links TRBV6-5 to TRBJ2-5; 8 bases fit TRBD1. The germline V gene encodes CDR1 MNHEY and CDR2 SVGAGI. The trim removed 6 bases at V and 4 bases at J, leaving 10 bases unmatched. This CDR3 is 15 amino acids long. CDR3 sequence reads: CASSRMDRVRETQYF. The CDR3 nucleotides are TGTGCCAGCAGCCGAATGGACAGGGTTAGAGAGACCCAGTACTTC.

The rearrangement links TRBV27 to TRBJ2-3; D gene uncertain. Deletions cut 7 bases from V and 0 bases from J, with 14 bases between. The CDR3 has 15 amino acids. The germline V gene encodes CDR1 MNHEY and CDR2 SMNVEV (reference sequence). CDR3 in DNA: TGTGCCAGCAACCCGACTGCTCGGAGCACAGATACGCAGTATTTT. Residues: CASNPTARSTDTQYF.